This paragraph reports one T cell receptor (beta chain). No antigen is known for it. No much larger clone is present one base from it, and per-base qualities are unavailable. The sample belongs to a study of CD8+ T cells in alopecia areata listed by TCRdb under 2018. About the full investigation: Treated patients were enrolled in an open-label pilot trial of oral tofacitinib, 5 to 10 mg twice daily, for moderate-to-severe alopecia areata. Scalp clonality was compared among normal scalp (n=4), patchy alopecia areata scalp (n=8), and alopecia totalis/universalis scalp (n=8). RNA was extracted with the PAXgene miRNA kit for fixed scalp, the miRNeasy kit for PBMCs, and the RNeasy kit for mouse skin. On the human side, TCRbeta sequencing was run on scalp tissue and on sorted CD4+ and CD8+ peripheral blood T cells from healthy controls and from alopecia areata patients with either patchy or totalis/universalis disease. immunoSEQ multiplex PCR using 35 Vbeta forward primers and 13 Jbeta reverse primers was used to amplify TCRbeta CDR3 regions. Patients stayed on tofacitinib for 6 to 18 months and then had 6 months of follow-up off drug so that delayed response and recurrence could be assessed. For the treated patients, the SALT score, which quantifies what percentage of scalp surface area is affected, served as the measure of disease severity. In both human patients and the C3H/HeJ mouse model, the study applied high-throughput TCRbeta sequencing to look at T cell clonal expansion in alopecia areata. Biopsies were taken from tofacitinib-treated patients at baseline and again at 4 and 24 weeks into treatment, and several of those patients also had a later scalp biopsy.

What the work shows at the level of the full study, not this receptor alone: Resident alphabeta T cells in normal human skin are also sequenced, complicating scalp TCR repertoire analysis, unlike mouse skin dominated by gammadelta T cells. Because the treated cohort was small and had just a single nonresponder, larger studies are needed to establish links between baseline CD8+ expansion and response. During tofacitinib treatment, many expanded lesional clones remained in scalp and blood, and this persistence may partly explain relapse after treatment is stopped. Compared with normal scalp, lesional scalp, particularly in alopecia totalis/universalis, had higher clonality and more expanded CD8+ clones, which suggests antigenic drive. Scalp clonality and the number of expanded CD8+ clones among the top 100 scalp clones were significantly decreased by tofacitinib. TCR sequences shared between patients were less clear than in mice, possibly partly because of HLA diversity in the patient population.

The CDR3 spans 14 residues, from the cysteine through the phenylalanine. The read is trimmed to its CDR3 DNA, 42 bases read in frame from base 1. The germline V gene encodes CDR1 SGHDN and CDR2 FVKESK. V is cut back by 0 bases and J by 9 bases, with 5 bases in the junction unmatched. In light of the paper, this sample's treatment or condition label describes: oral pan-JAK inhibitor, 5-10 mg twice daily. Peripheral blood and lesional scalp punch biopsies were obtained from patients with alopecia areata. PBMCs were separated by density centrifugation and stained for CD3, CD4 and CD8, after which CD4+ and CD8+ T cells were sorted on a FACSAria. Receptors were amplified or captured by the immunoSEQ multiplex PCR assay. RNA was extracted from all samples and reverse transcribed into cDNA, which served as template for TCR sequencing. First-strand cDNA was synthesized with SuperScript III using a 2:1 mix of oligo-dT and random hexamers. A synthetic immune receptor repertoire was used to measure amplification bias, and any remaining bias was corrected computationally. On the study's bioinformatics: Raw reads were preprocessed to remove errors, and CDR3 was defined by IMGT conventions from the conserved cysteine to phenylalanine. Clonality was computed as 1 minus the Shannon entropy, with the entropy normalized by log2 of the number of productive unique TCRs. Whether each scalp clone was CD4 or CD8 was inferred by checking scalp TCRbeta sequences against the CD4 and CD8 repertoires from sorted blood. The clones in this table, taken by TCRdb from immuneACCESS, are in-frame only. Not every clone is retained; where verified, under half of the shortfall comes from an unresolved V gene, and the cause of the rest is unknown. For V, J and clone size, that table is used; D and trimming come from the DNA. Across this sample there are about 210,000 clones, with approximately 72% seen only once. Of the sample, 0.95% to 1.5% is held by the ten largest clones.

The V and J segments used are TRBV14 and TRBJ2-1; TRBD2 fits 7 bases in the junction. Sequenced material: CD4+ T cells sorted from blood, taken between weeks 44 and 45, from a patient treated with tofacitinib. This TCR derives from a human donor with alopecia areata. The CDR3 region reads CASSQDLTGGEQFF. The nucleotides are TGTGCCAGCAGCCAAGATCTGACGGGGGGTGAGCAGTTCTTC.